The 9 T cell receptor beta chains below all came from one sample that was sequenced in a study of cytomegalovirus exposure and HLA in healthy donors. PCR involved 60 Vbeta and 13 Jbeta primers. Sequenced by immunoSEQ multiplex PCR; TCRdb stores in-frame clones only, minus some. There are more than 85,000 clones in the sample; around 77% occur only once, and 2% to 2.5% lies in the top ten. The specimen was PBMCs. The receptors originated from a boy aged 5-17 years in good health and CMV-seronegative.

The CDR3 region has the DNA TGTGCCAGCAGGAGACAGGGATCCGCTAACTATGGCTACACCTTC. Protein sequence: CASRRQGSANYGYTF. The chain couples TRBV6-4 to TRBJ1-2, with 7 bases aligning to TRBD1. This CDR3 has 15 residues. V shed 6 bases and J 0 bases; nucleotides not matched to a gene: 7. In germline, CDR1 is MRHNA, CDR2 SNTAGT.

This rearrangement joins TRBV6-4 to TRBJ2-7, with 10 positions matching TRBD2. Germline CDR1 is MRHNA and CDR2 is SNTAGT. Trimming cost V 3 bases and J 4 bases; bases outside gene matches: 6. The CDR3 contains 15 residues. CDR3 in amino acids: CASSELAGGSYEQYF. The CDR3 coding sequence is TGTGCCAGCAGTGAGTTAGCGGGAGGTTCGTACGAGCAGTACTTC.

The chain links TRBV15 to TRBJ2-1; 7 bases are shared with TRBD2. This CDR3 has 13 amino acids. The junction had 4 bases not matched to a gene; V was cut back by 1 base and J by 10 bases. Per germline, CDR1 LNHNV and CDR2 YYDKDF (reference sequence). CDR3 nucleotide sequence: TGTGCCACCAGCAGAGTGGGAGCGGGAGAGCAGTTCTTC. It is translated as CATSRVGAGEQFF.

The chain employs TRBV7-2 and TRBJ2-3; 14 positions agree with TRBD2. Germline lookup yields CDR1 SGHTA and CDR2 FQGNSA. The CDR3 extends over 19 amino acids. J gave up 0 bases and V 3 bases, and 8 bases lay outside the gene matches. CDR3: CASSFRGLAGGISTDTQYF. In nucleotides, the CDR3 is TGTGCCAGCAGCTTCCGAGGACTAGCGGGGGGAATAAGCACAGATACGCAGTATTTT.

This rearrangement joins TRBV5-4 to TRBJ2-7; TRBD2 might be the D (5 bases). Germline-derived CDR1 and CDR2 are SGHNT and YYREEE (reference sequence). The CDR3 loop spans 11 amino acids. Trimming took 3 bases from V and 5 from J, leaving 6 bases between them. The CDR3 here is CASSSGDEQYF. DNA for the CDR3: TGTGCCAGCAGCTCCGGGGACGAGCAGTACTTC.

Here the CDR3 DNA reads TGTGCCAGTAGTACAGGGGAATATGGCTACACCTTC. Translating gives CASSTGEYGYTF. The J gene is TRBJ1-2, the V gene TRBV19, with a possible D match to TRBD1 (6 bases). V shed 4 bases and J shed 5 bases, with 8 bases lying between them. Germline CDR1 is LNHDA and CDR2 is SQIVND (reference sequence). The CDR3 totals 12 residues.

V and J are TRBV9 and TRBJ1-1; D is unclear. The CDR3 runs to 15 residues. Between the trimmed V and J ends, which lost 0 bases and 2 bases, there was a span of 11 bases. The germline CDR1 and CDR2 sequences are SGDLS and YYNGEE. Here the CDR3 reads CASSVALAVNTEAFF. CDR3 DNA: TGTGCCAGCAGCGTAGCTTTGGCCGTAAACACTGAAGCTTTCTTT. Full variable domain (remainder filled in from reference TRBV9 and TRBJ1-1): DSGVTQTPKHLITATGQRVTLRCSPRSGDLSVYWYQQSLDQGLQFLIQYYNGEERAKGNILERFSAQQFPDLHSELNLSSLELGDSALYFCASSVALAVNTEAFFGQGTRLTVV.

This chain joins TRBV4-1 and TRBJ2-1; 10 bases align to TRBD2. The CDR3 loop spans 17 amino acids. With V trimmed by 0 bases and J by 3 bases, 5 bases remained unmatched. Germline CDR1 reads MGHRA; CDR2 reads YSYEKL. CDR3 nucleotides: TGCGCCAGCAGCCAAGATCGGGCTAGCGGGAGCTACAATGAGCAGTTCTTC. It encodes CASSQDRASGSYNEQFF.

The chain is built from TRBV5-1 and TRBJ2-2, with 10 bases lining up with TRBD1. V shed 2 bases and J 6 bases; nucleotides not matched to a gene: 1. Germline CDR1 is SGHRS and CDR2 is YFSETQ. The CDR3 is made up of 14 amino acids. CDR3 DNA sequence: TGCGCCAGCAGCTTCGGACAGGGGGCCGGGGAGCTGTTTTTT. Its translation: CASSFGQGAGELFF.